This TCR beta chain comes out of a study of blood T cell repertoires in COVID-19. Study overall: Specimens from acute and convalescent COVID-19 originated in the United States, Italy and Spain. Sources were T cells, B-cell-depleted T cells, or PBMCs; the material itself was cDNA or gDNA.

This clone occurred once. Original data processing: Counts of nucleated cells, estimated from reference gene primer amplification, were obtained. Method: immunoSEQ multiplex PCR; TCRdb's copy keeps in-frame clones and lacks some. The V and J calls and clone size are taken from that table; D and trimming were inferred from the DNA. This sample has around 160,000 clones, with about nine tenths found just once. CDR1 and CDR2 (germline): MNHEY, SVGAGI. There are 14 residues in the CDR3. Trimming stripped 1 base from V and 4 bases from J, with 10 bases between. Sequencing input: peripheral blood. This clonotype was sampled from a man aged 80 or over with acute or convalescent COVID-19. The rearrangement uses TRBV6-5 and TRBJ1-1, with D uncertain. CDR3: CASSYWRGSTEAFF. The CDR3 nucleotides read TGTGCCAGCAGTTACTGGCGGGGAAGCACTGAAGCTTTCTTT.